The next 13 T cell receptor beta chains were all read from a single sample in a study of OX40 agonist ivuxolimab in advanced cancers. Here immunoSEQ multiplex PCR was the method, and the copy in TCRdb shows in-frame clones only, minus some. The table lists roughly 81,000 clones, roughly 91% of them singletons, with around 0.5% in the top ten. The sample in question was CD4+ or CD8+ T cells sorted from blood, obtained in a trial of the OX40 agonist ivuxolimab. The receptors originated from an adult with an advanced solid tumor such as melanoma, head and neck, liver or kidney cancer.

This chain connects TRBV4-2 to TRBJ2-7; 7 positions agree with TRBD1. Germline values: CDR1 LGHNA, CDR2 YNFKEQ. This CDR3 comprises 17 residues. Losses at the gene ends were 4 bases for V and 0 bases for J; bases not matched to a gene: 12. CDR3 bases: TGTGCCAGCAGCCGGGACAGAGCCGCCAGGAGCTCCTACGAGCAGTACTTC. Residues: CASSRDRAARSSYEQYF.

The chain combines TRBV10-3 with TRBJ1-5; D is uncertain. Trimming took 2 bases from V and 5 from J, leaving 10 bases between them. The CDR3 is 14 residues long. CDR1 ENHRY and CDR2 SYGVKD come from the germline V gene. CDR3 nucleotide sequence: TGTGCCATCAGTGAGGGAGGGAGCGATCAGCCCCAGCATTTT. It encodes CAISEGGSDQPQHF.

The rearrangement links TRBV18 to TRBJ1-3; D remains unclear. CDR3 size: 13 residues. The germline gives CDR1 KGHSH, CDR2 LQKENI. V lost 5 bases and J 0 bases, leaving 5 bases between the germline ends. CDR3 region: CASSLDSGNTIYF. The DNA for the CDR3 is TGTGCCAGCTCATTGGACTCTGGAAACACCATATATTTT.

This chain joins TRBV28 and TRBJ2-7; TRBD1 aligns across 11 bases. V trimming: 6 bases; J trimming: 2 bases; junction bases outside the gene matches: 6. CDR1 and CDR2 (germline): MDHEN, SYDVKM. The CDR3 loop spans 15 amino acids. CDR3 region: CASSPSGQGAYEQYF. DNA of the CDR3: TGTGCCAGCAGCCCATCGGGACAGGGGGCCTACGAGCAGTACTTC.

V is TRBV6-1 and J is TRBJ2-2; either TRBD1 or TRBD2 may fit D (5 bases each). The CDR3 sequence is 14 residues long. Trimming left V 11 bases short and J 0 bases short, with 13 bases between. CDR1 is MNHNS, CDR2 SASEGT, per germline. DNA of the CDR3: TGTGCCGGGACCCTCAGTACGAACACCGGGGAGCTGTTTTTT. It is translated as CAGTLSTNTGELFF.

The chain recombines TRBV18 with TRBJ2-7, with 7 nucleotides matching TRBD1. V was pared by 2 bases and J by 6 bases, with 7 bases of the junction left unmatched. CDR3 length: 14 amino acids. Per the germline V gene, CDR1 is KGHSH and CDR2 is LQKENI. CDR3 amino acids: CASSPLRDSLEQYF. CDR3 DNA: TGTGCCAGCTCACCATTAAGGGACAGCCTCGAGCAGTACTTC. The variable domain in full, with the rest retrieved from reference TRBV18 and TRBJ2-7, is NAGVMQNPRHLVRRRGQEARLRCSPMKGHSHVYWYRQLPEEGLKFMVYLQKENIIDESGMPKERFSAEFPKEGPSILRIQQVVRGDSAAYFCASSPLRDSLEQYFGPGTRLTVT.

The rearrangement links TRBV15 to TRBJ1-3; 8 nucleotides agree with TRBD1. This CDR3 comprises 16 residues. Trimming cost V 2 bases and J 4 bases; bases outside gene matches: 7. Per the germline V gene, CDR1 is LNHNV and CDR2 is YYDKDF (reference sequence). The CDR3 sequence is CATSRRQGSAGNTIYF. The CDR3 coding sequence is TGTGCCACCAGCAGACGACAGGGGTCTGCAGGAAACACCATATATTTT.

Turning to this clone: One end of the junction fails to match germline, which may point to a read error. The J gene is TRBJ2-5, the V gene TRBV7-7, with TRBD2 matching 9 bases. The CDR3 covers 15 residues. From germline, CDR1 is SSHAT and CDR2 FNYEAQ (reference sequence). The CDR3 loop reads CASSLFSGGGETQYF. CDR3 bases: TGTGCTAGCAGCTTATTTAGCGGGGGCGGAGAGACCCAGTACTTC.

For the CDR3, the DNA is TGTGCCATTACCGTACTAGTGGGGGCTTCCTCGCAGTTCTTC. It translates to CAITVLVGASSQFF. V gene TRBV6-1 combines with J gene TRBJ2-1, with D possibly being TRBD1 (6 bases). Per germline, CDR1 MNHNS and CDR2 SASEGT. Trimming left V 10 bases short and J 12 bases short, with 25 bases between. The CDR3 consists of 14 residues.

The CDR3 protein is CAIRSYSGISGANVLTF. The CDR3 DNA reads TGTGCCATCAGGTCTTACTCAGGAATCTCTGGGGCCAACGTCCTGACTTTC. The V gene is TRBV10-3, the J gene TRBJ2-6; D uncertain. The CDR3 has 17 residues. Germline V gives CDR1 ENHRY, CDR2 SYGVKD. The V end was cut by 6 bases, the J end by 0 bases, with 15 bases between.

V is TRBV10-3 and J is TRBJ1-2; 9 nucleotides align to TRBD1. The CDR3 consists of 13 residues. J gave up 8 bases and V 6 bases, and 7 bases lay outside the gene matches. The germline V gene encodes CDR1 ENHRY and CDR2 SYGVKD. This CDR3 is CAISPDRGEGYTF. CDR3 DNA sequence: TGTGCCATCAGCCCGGACAGGGGAGAAGGCTACACCTTC.

The chain has TRBV14 and TRBJ1-2; 7 bases are shared with TRBD1. This CDR3 is built from 15 residues. The germline V gene has CDR1 SGHDN and CDR2 FVKESK. The V segment lost 0 bases and the J segment 8 bases; nucleotides outside the gene matches: 9. CDR3 residues: CASSQEQGRFRGYTF. The CDR3 bases are TGTGCCAGCAGCCAAGAACAGGGGCGATTTCGAGGCTACACCTTC.

The J gene is TRBJ1-5, the V gene TRBV10-3; 7 nucleotides agree with TRBD1. Germline CDR1 and CDR2: ENHRY and SYGVKD. The ends lost 6 bases at V and 4 bases at J; junction bases unmatched: 3. The CDR3 is made up of 13 amino acids. The CDR3 coding sequence is TGTGCCATCAGCCGGGACAGAAATCAGCCCCAGCATTTT. It encodes CAISRDRNQPQHF.